Listed here are 20 T cell receptor beta chains from one sample, sequenced in a study of blood T cell repertoires in COVID-19 (dated by TCRdb to about 2020). The method was the immunoSEQ multiplex PCR assay. In its TCRdb copy, this immuneACCESS table keeps in-frame sequences only and misses some clones. Where compared with another copy, unresolved V genes explain less than half of these, and the others have no known cause. The table for this sample lists roughly 30,000 clones; 78% of them were counted only once. Of the sample, roughly 7% is held by the ten largest clones. The sample consisted of peripheral blood. These receptors originate from an older woman with acute or convalescent COVID-19.

The V gene is TRBV7-2, the J gene TRBJ2-3; D is unclear. CDR1 is SGHTA, CDR2 FQGNSA, per germline. V was shortened by 5 bases and J by 2 bases, with 11 bases between the two germline ends. CDR3 length: 14 amino acids. In nucleotides, the CDR3 is TGTGCCAGCAGCCCGCCGGGTCTCACAGATACGCAGTATTTT. This codes for CASSPPGLTDTQYF.

The chain links TRBV30 to TRBJ2-5; TRBD2 matches at 13 bases. After removal of 0 bases from V and 4 bases from J, the junction contained 5 bases not matched to a gene. This CDR3 contains 16 residues. Germline lookup yields CDR1 GTSNPN and CDR2 SVGIG (reference sequence). The CDR3 loop is CAWSVGGTSGAETQYF. CDR3 DNA: TGTGCCTGGAGTGTAGGTGGGACTAGCGGGGCAGAGACCCAGTACTTC.

Here the CDR3 DNA reads TGCGCCAGCAGCCAGGGGGGTTCCCCCACAGATACGCAGTATTTT. This encodes CASSQGGSPTDTQYF. This rearrangement joins TRBV4-1 to TRBJ2-3, with a weak D call TRBD2 (6 bases). In germline, CDR1 is MGHRA, CDR2 YSYEKL. The CDR3 is 15 amino acids. V gave up 3 bases and J gave up 2 bases, with 12 bases separating them.

J is TRBJ1-2 and V is TRBV2; D gene ambiguous. The ends were cut back, 2 bases at V and 3 bases at J, with 13 bases in the middle. CDR1 and CDR2 from the germline V gene are SNHLY and FYNNEI. The CDR3 consists of 15 residues. In DNA form, the CDR3 reads TGTGCCAGCAGTGAATTCCTTATGGCGGACTATGGCTACACCTTC. Protein: CASSEFLMADYGYTF.

This sequence joins TRBV7-9 and TRBJ1-4, with D unresolved. The germline CDR1 and CDR2 sequences are SEHNR and FQNEAQ (reference sequence). Trimming left V 4 bases short and J 0 bases short, with 12 bases between. The CDR3 runs to 16 residues. This CDR3 is CASSSSQVSTNEKLFF. The CDR3 coding sequence is TGTGCCAGCAGCTCAAGCCAGGTATCAACTAATGAAAAACTGTTTTTT. The full variable domain, with the rest looked up from reference TRBV7-9 and TRBJ1-4, is DTGVSQNPRHKITKRGQNVTFRCDPISEHNRLYWYRQTLGQGPEFLTYFQNEAQLEKSRLLSDRFSAERPKGSFSTLEIQRTEQGDSAMYLCASSSSQVSTNEKLFFGSGTQLSVL.

This chain's CDR3 is CASSQGNTGVQPQHF. The CDR3 DNA follows: TGCGCCAGCAGCCAAGGGAATACAGGGGTACAGCCCCAGCATTTT. The V gene is TRBV4-1, the J gene TRBJ1-5, with 7 nucleotides matching TRBD1. Germline CDR1 and CDR2: MGHRA and YSYEKL. V gave up 1 base and J gave up 7 bases; unmatched junction bases: 7. This CDR3 contains 15 residues.

This chain links TRBV12-5 with TRBJ2-1; 11 nucleotides agree with TRBD2. The CDR3 contains 19 residues. The V segment lost 0 bases and the J segment 0 bases; nucleotides outside the gene matches: 7. The V gene's germline CDR1 is LGHNT and CDR2 FRNRAP. In DNA, the CDR3 is TGTGCTAGTGGTTTGGTAACTACTAGCGGGAGAAGCTCCTACAATGAGCAGTTCTTC. Protein sequence: CASGLVTTSGRSSYNEQFF.

The rearrangement links TRBV7-9 to TRBJ2-7; the match to TRBD2 covers 10 bases. In germline, CDR1 is SEHNR, CDR2 FQNEAQ (reference sequence). This CDR3 comprises 15 residues. The V and J ends lost 11 bases and 3 bases, in that order; junction bases with no gene match: 13. CDR3 sequence reads: CAAGGTSGEHYEQYF. As DNA, the CDR3 is TGTGCCGCCGGGGGTACTAGCGGGGAGCACTACGAGCAGTACTTC.

Only one count was recorded for this clone. This sequence joins TRBV9 and TRBJ2-1; 11 bases line up with TRBD2. CDR3 length: 18 amino acids. V trimming: 1 base; J trimming: 2 bases; junction bases outside the gene matches: 8. Germline CDR1 SGDLS, CDR2 YYNGEE. CDR3 sequence reads: CASSVPPTSGETYNEQFF. As DNA, the CDR3 is TGTGCCAGCAGCGTACCGCCGACTAGCGGGGAGACCTACAATGAGCAGTTCTTC.

This clone was seen only a few times. V and J are TRBV27 and TRBJ2-7, with 9 bases that match TRBD1. The CDR3 has 16 amino acids. Germline-derived CDR1 and CDR2 are MNHEY and SMNVEV (reference sequence). J lost 3 bases, V lost 5 bases, and 11 bases had no gene match. The CDR3 loop reads CASSQLLGTGNYEQYF. CDR3 nucleotide sequence: TGTGCCAGCAGTCAACTTTTGGGGACAGGGAACTACGAGCAGTACTTC.

This clone was detected a few times. The rearrangement joins TRBV12-3 or TRBV12-4 to TRBJ2-7, with 7 bases fitting TRBD1. This CDR3 has 12 residues. The V segment lost 11 bases and the J segment 6 bases; nucleotides outside the gene matches: 10. CDR3 nucleotide sequence: TGTGCCTCCGGCCAGGGGGTACTCGAGCAGTACTTC. Translation gives CASGQGVLEQYF.

The chain employs TRBV6-2 or TRBV6-3 and TRBJ1-2; D ambiguous. V lost 4 bases and J 2 bases, leaving 8 bases between the germline ends. CDR1 and CDR2 (germline): MNHEY, SVGEGT. This CDR3 is 13 amino acids long. The CDR3 region is CASSLNRNYGYTF. The DNA of the CDR3 is TGTGCCAGCAGTTTGAACAGAAACTATGGCTACACCTTC.

V is TRBV28 and J is TRBJ1-5; no clear D gene. Germline loops: CDR1 MDHEN, CDR2 SYDVKM. CDR3 size: 15 residues. Deletions cut 3 bases from V and 1 base from J, with 10 bases between. CDR3 in DNA: TGTGCCAGCAGTTTTTATTTTCTGAGCAATCAGCCCCAGCATTTT. Protein sequence: CASSFYFLSNQPQHF.

The J gene is TRBJ1-2, the V gene TRBV19, with a tentative D call TRBD1 (6 bases). Per germline, CDR1 LNHDA and CDR2 SQIVND (reference sequence). The V end lost 1 base, the J end lost 0 bases, and 12 bases lay between the germline ends. This CDR3 spans 16 amino acids. In DNA form, the CDR3 reads TGTGCCAGTAGTATAGGCACAGGGTTAACTAACTATGGCTACACCTTC. The encoded protein is CASSIGTGLTNYGYTF.

The rearrangement links TRBV10-3 to TRBJ1-5; D is unclear. Trimming stripped 0 bases from V and 1 base from J, with 7 bases between. The CDR3 spans 15 residues. CDR1 and CDR2 (germline): ENHRY, SYGVKD. CDR3 in DNA: TGTGCCATCAGTGAGTCGAGGGAGAGCAATCAGCCCCAGCATTTT. This gives the protein CAISESRESNQPQHF.

The chain combines TRBV30 with TRBJ2-7; D might be TRBD2 (6 bases). V was pared by 0 bases and J by 5 bases, with 14 bases between. Per the germline V gene, CDR1 is GTSNPN and CDR2 is SVGIG (reference sequence). This CDR3 has 14 residues. Written as DNA, the CDR3 is TGTGCCTGGAGTGTTGCAGGGAGGTTAGACGAGCAGTACTTC. It yields the protein CAWSVAGRLDEQYF.

Comment on this clone: The germline gene is not matched at one end of the junction; a read error may be the cause. This chain joins TRBV4-1 and TRBJ1-2; D may be TRBD1 (5 bases). Germline V lookup: CDR1 MGHRA, CDR2 YSYEKL. CDR3 length equals 14 residues. The CDR3 bases are TGCGCCAGCAGCCAAGCGCCAGGGCACAATTGGTTCGCCTTC. Translation: CASSQAPGHNWFAF.

The chain joins TRBV2 to TRBJ2-7; D is possibly TRBD2 (5 bases). Deletions cut 4 bases from V and 3 bases from J, with 10 bases between. In germline, CDR1 is SNHLY, CDR2 FYNNEI. This CDR3 has 13 amino acids. In DNA form, the CDR3 reads TGTGCCAGCAGTGTAATAGGGAGCTACGAGCAGTACTTC. Its protein product is CASSVIGSYEQYF.

The genes are TRBV29-1 and TRBJ1-5, with 7 bases matching TRBD1. CDR3 size: 12 residues. Trimming removed 7 bases from V and 7 bases from J; junction bases left unmatched: 7. The V gene's germline CDR1 is SQVTM and CDR2 ANQGSEA. The CDR3 DNA follows: TGCAGCGCACAGGGGAGTGAACAGCCCCAGCATTTT. This gives the protein CSAQGSEQPQHF.

This clone was seen a few times. CDR3 coding DNA: TGTGCCAGCAGTGACTCGGCGGGGGGGCCAGATACGCAGTATTTT. Its protein is CASSDSAGGPDTQYF. This sequence joins TRBV6-4 and TRBJ2-3; 9 bases agree with TRBD2. Germline trimming cut 0 bases from V and 4 bases from J; bases unmatched to any gene: 2. This CDR3 contains 15 residues. Germline V gives CDR1 MRHNA, CDR2 SNTAGT.